A selection of T cell receptor beta chains follows, all from one sample in a study of early T cells in non-severe SARS-CoV-2 infection. In TCRdb, the 5' RACE reads were re-called with MiXCR into one record per CDR3 protein. The sample holds roughly 66,000 distinct CDR3 sequences, around 8.7% seen once. Sequenced material: whole blood. The origin of the receptors is an adult who was a healthcare worker with PCR-confirmed SARS-CoV-2 infection or an uninfected control (not recorded which). Each CDR3 is given with its conserved first and last residue. Fields, in order: J gene, V gene, CDR3 protein.

>TRBJ2-7|TRBV3-1
CASSQGALTYVQYF
>TRBJ1-1|TRBV20-1
CSARLLMNTEAFF
>TRBJ2-5|TRBV20-1
CSARDAGGEETQYF
>TRBJ2-3|TRBV12-3/TRBV12-4
CASSGSGSSTDTQYF
>TRBJ2-1|TRBV20-1
CSAREGLAANEQFF
>TRBJ2-7|TRBV3-1
CASSQISSYEQYF
>TRBJ1-1|TRBV27
CASSSISTGYTEAFF
>TRBJ2-2|TRBV7-3
CASSLTRGTGELFF
>TRBJ2-1|TRBV12-3/TRBV12-4
CASSFADYNEQFF
>TRBJ1-4|TRBV6-4
CASSDGEILKGLFF
>TRBJ2-3|TRBV6-4
CASSLTSGREDTQYF
>TRBJ1-2|TRBV4-2
CASSYGGGDRPPIYTF
>TRBJ2-1|TRBV11-2
CASSPLAGDNEQFF
>TRBJ2-7|TRBV12-1
CASSFQTGAGEQYF
>TRBJ2-2|TRBV10-2
CASSDRPPGTGELFF
>TRBJ2-7|TRBV30
CAWRGGRSTYEQYF
>TRBJ2-3|TRBV20-1
CSATRVADTQYF
>TRBJ1-2|TRBV2
CASRDGQGVNYGYTF
>TRBJ1-3|TRBV7-3
CASSLGARDSGNTIYF
>TRBJ2-1|TRBV5-1
CASSLSGGYNEQFF
>TRBJ2-7|TRBV7-6
CASNPIPGQSSYEQYF
>TRBJ1-6|TRBV5-4
CASRRSGDSPLHF
>TRBJ2-7|TRBV20-1
CSAITPQAGALAAYEQYF
>TRBJ2-3|TRBV9
CASRSEGDSTQYF
>TRBJ2-1|TRBV7-9
CASSGGQGPYNEQFF
>TRBJ2-3|TRBV11-1
CASSPQRDDTQYF
>TRBJ2-1|TRBV6-4
CASSDSDYNEQFF
>TRBJ2-7|TRBV12-3/TRBV12-4
CASGDRGSEQYF
>TRBJ2-3|TRBV6-6
CASSYSGRDTQYF